This paragraph covers one TCR beta chain sequence. It has no known antigen specificity. Per-base quality was not reported, and no clone a single base away is much larger than it. These data come from a study of blood T cell repertoires in COVID-19 (dated by TCRdb to about 2020). For the wider study: Collaborator samples came from the United States, Italy and Spain and covered acute and convalescent phases of COVID-19. The repertoires were released in a freely available public database intended as a resource for research on the immune response to SARS-CoV-2. Subjects who had been exposed to COVID-19, were actively infected with it, or had recovered from it provided the deeply sampled blood TCRbeta repertoires that made up the dataset. The sample metadata nearly always contained a de-identified subject ID, COVID-19 status, age in years and sex. The samples were drawn from the first 160 participants of the ongoing ImmuneRACE study and from 950 to 1,500 subjects provided by 6 global collaborators. The material from the prospective study consisted of cDNA or gDNA derived from T cells, B-cell-depleted T cells, or PBMCs. Where available, HLA class I and class II types were taken from metadata supplied by the sample provider and were not determined by assay-based typing.

Enrolling through a virtual design, the prospective study's participants ranged in age from about 18 to 100 years and lived across roughly 23 United States geographic areas. In the prospective study, participants were assigned to cohorts based on the clinical history participants reported in a screening survey and a study questionnaire. In the prospective study, whole blood, serum and a nasopharyngeal or oropharyngeal swab were collected from each participant by mobile phlebotomists. Over an approximately 2-month period, participants in the prospective study had the option of providing additional blood draws and questionnaires. Before DNA extraction, prospective study blood samples were shipped either frozen or at room temperature. TCRbeta CDR3 regions were amplified from genomic DNA by means of the immunoSEQ Assay, a bias-controlled multiplex PCR. On the authors' methods: Nucleated cell counts per sample were estimated from amplification of reference gene primers within the assay. To quantify the absolute abundance of each unique TCRbeta CDR3 rearrangement, sequence reads were collapsed and filtered. For each sample, productive Simpson clonality was calculated as the square root of Simpson's diversity index over productive rearrangements. TCRdb provides this immuneACCESS table in a form limited to in-frame rearrangements. Some clones are lacking; in checked studies, under half of them reflect an unresolved V gene, and why the rest are absent is not known. That table furnishes V, J and clone size, whereas the DNA furnished D and trimming. The table for this sample lists around 160,000 clones; approximately 88% of them were counted only once. The ten largest clonotypes hold more than 1% of the sample.

Paper-wide results and their limitations: The quantity of clinical and demographic metadata differed by source and by participant and was supplied without curation.

Looking up the germline V gene yields CDR1 SGHTA and CDR2 FQGTGA. The CDR3, from cysteine to phenylalanine, totals 15 residues. Only the CDR3 region is kept as DNA, spanning 45 bases read in frame from base 1. The junction shows trimming of 0 bases on V and 6 bases on J, and the gene matches do not reach 6 bases of it. The TCR comes from a woman between 25 and 40 years old with acute COVID-19. Sequenced material: PBMCs or T cells enriched from blood (not recorded which). The V gene is TRBV7-3 and the J gene is TRBJ2-7; 9 bases in the middle match TRBD1. The nucleotides are TGTGCCAGCAGCTTAACACCGGGACAGGGAAGCGAGCAGTACTTC. Its product reads: CASSLTPGQGSEQYF.